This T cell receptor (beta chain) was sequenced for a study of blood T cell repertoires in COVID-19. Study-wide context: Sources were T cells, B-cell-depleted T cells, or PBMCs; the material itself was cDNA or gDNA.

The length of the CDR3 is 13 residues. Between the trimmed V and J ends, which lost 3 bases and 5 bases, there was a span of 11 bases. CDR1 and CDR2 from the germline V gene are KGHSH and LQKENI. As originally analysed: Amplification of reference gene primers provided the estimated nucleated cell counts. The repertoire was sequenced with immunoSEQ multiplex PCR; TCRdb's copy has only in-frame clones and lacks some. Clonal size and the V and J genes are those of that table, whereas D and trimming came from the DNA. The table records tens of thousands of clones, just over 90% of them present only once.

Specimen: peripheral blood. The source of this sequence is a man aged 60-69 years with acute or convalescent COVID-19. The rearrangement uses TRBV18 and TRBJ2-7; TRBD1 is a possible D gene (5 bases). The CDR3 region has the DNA TGTGCCAGCTCACCTGTCCAGGGAAACGAGCAGTACTTC. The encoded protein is CASSPVQGNEQYF.